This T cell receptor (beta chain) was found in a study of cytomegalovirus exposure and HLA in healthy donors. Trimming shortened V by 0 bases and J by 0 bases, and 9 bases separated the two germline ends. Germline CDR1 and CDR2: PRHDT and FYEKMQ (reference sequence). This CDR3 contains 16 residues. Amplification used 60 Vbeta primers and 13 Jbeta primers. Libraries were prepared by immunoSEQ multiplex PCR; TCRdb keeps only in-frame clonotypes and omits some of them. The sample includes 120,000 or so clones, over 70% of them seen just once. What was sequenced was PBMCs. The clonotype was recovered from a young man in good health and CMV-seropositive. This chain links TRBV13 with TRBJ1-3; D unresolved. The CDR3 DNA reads TGTGCCAGCAGCTTAGGGGGCCGAAGCTCTGGAAACACCATATATTTT. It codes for CASSLGGRSSGNTIYF.